This TCR beta chain was recovered during a study of vaccination and CD4 T cells after COVID-19. Study-wide findings and caveats: Analysis of convalescent patients found that 304 of 307 vaccine-specific clones were spike mono-reactive.

Treatment defined: roughly 10-day PBMC culture with coronavirus spike peptide pools or control peptides (ViraFEST assay). The sample holds one count of this clonotype. The antigen remains undetermined. Cultured CD4+ T cell DNA was sequenced using the Oncomine TCR Beta short-read assay. MiXCR was run by TCRdb on the PCR reads, yielding one entry per CDR3 protein. This table has about 11,000 distinct CDR3 sequences, around 40% appearing once. The CDR3 is 14 residues long. Trimming shortened V by 1 base and J by 6 bases, and 10 bases separated the two germline ends. Germline V gene data show CDR1 as SGHVS and CDR2 as FNYEAQ.

The chain joins TRBV7-6 to TRBJ2-1; D gene uncertain. Sequenced sample: CD4+ T cells from blood, cultured in vitro. This clonotype originated in a human donor who had recovered from COVID-19. The CDR3 sequence is CASSLEWSVNEQFF. CDR3 sequence (DNA): TGTGCCAGCAGCTTAGAATGGTCGGTCAATGAGCAGTTCTTC.